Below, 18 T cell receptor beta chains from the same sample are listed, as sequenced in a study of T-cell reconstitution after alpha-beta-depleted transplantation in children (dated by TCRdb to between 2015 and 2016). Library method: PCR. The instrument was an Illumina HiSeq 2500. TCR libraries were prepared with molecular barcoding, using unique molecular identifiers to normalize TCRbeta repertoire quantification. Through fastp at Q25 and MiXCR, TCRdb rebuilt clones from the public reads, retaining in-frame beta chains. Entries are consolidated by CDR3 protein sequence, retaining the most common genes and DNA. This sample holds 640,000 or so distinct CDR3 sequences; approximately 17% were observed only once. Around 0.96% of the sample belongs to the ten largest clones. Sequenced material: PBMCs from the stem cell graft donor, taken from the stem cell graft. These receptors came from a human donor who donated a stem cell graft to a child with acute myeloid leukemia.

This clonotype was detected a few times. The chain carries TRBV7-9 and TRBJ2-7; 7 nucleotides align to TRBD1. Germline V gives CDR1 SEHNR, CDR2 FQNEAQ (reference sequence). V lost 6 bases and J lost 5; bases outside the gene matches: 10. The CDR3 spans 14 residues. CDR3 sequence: CASSPTGALNEQYF. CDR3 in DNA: TGTGCCAGCAGTCCAACAGGGGCCCTCAACGAGCAGTACTTC.

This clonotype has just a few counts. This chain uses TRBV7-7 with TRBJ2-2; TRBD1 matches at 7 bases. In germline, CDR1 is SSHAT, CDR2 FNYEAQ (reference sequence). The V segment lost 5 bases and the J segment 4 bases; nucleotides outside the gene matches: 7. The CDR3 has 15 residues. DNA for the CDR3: TGTGCCAGCAGCCTCTCGACAGGGACCACCGGGGAGCTGTTTTTT. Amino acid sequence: CASSLSTGTTGELFF.

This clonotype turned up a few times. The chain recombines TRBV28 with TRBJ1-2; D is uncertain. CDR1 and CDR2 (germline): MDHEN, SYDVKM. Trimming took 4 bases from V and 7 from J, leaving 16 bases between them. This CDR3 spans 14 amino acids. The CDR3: CASSSTIPVGGYTF. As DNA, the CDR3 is TGTGCCAGCAGTTCCACAATCCCAGTGGGTGGCTACACCTTC.

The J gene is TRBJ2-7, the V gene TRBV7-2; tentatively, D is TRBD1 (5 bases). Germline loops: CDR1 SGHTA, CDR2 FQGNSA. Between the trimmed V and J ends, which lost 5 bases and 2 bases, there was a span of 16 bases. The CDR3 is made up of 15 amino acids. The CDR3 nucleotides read TGTGCCAGCAGCGCCGACAGCCGTTACCCCTACGAGCAGTACTTC. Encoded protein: CASSADSRYPYEQYF. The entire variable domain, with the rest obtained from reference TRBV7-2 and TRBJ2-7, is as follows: GAGVSQSPSNKVTEKGKDVELRCDPISGHTALYWYRQSLGQGLEFLIYFQGNSAPDKSGLPSDRFSAERTGGSVSTLTIQRTQQEDSAVYLCASSADSRYPYEQYFGPGTRLTVT.

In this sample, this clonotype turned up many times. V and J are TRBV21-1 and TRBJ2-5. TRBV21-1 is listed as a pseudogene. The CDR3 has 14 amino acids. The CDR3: CASSTRQPRETQYF. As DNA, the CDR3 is TGTGCCAGCAGCACCCGACAACCTCGGGAGACCCAGTACTTC.

The CDR3 coding sequence is TGTGCCACCAGCAGAGTAGTAGGGGCAGGGACAGAGCCCCAGCATTTT. The encoded protein is CATSRVVGAGTEPQHF. The chain employs TRBV15 and TRBJ1-5; 7 bases are a match to TRBD1. The V segment lost 1 base and the J segment 8 bases; nucleotides outside the gene matches: 11. The CDR3 loop spans 16 amino acids. CDR1 is LNHNV, CDR2 YYDKDF, per germline (reference sequence).

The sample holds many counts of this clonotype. The CDR3 DNA is TGCAGTGCTACCAACAGGGCAGAGGGATACAATGAGCAGTTCTTC. Amino acid sequence: CSATNRAEGYNEQFF. This chain links TRBV20-1 with TRBJ2-1; the D gene is possibly TRBD1 (6 bases). Germline CDR1 and CDR2: DFQATT and SNEGSKA (reference sequence). The CDR3 length is 15 residues. The V end was cut by 4 bases, the J end by 4 bases, with 17 bases between.

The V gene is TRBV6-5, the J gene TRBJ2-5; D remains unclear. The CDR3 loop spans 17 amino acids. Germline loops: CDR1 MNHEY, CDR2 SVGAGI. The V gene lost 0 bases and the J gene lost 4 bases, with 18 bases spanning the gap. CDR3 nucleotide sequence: TGTGCCAGCAGTTACTCCGGATCTGCGGCCACGGGAGAGACCCAGTACTTC. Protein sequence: CASSYSGSAATGETQYF.

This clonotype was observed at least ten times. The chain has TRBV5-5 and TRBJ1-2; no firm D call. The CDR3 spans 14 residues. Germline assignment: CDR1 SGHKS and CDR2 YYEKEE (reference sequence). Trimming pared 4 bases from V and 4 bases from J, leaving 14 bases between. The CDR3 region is CASSTEVGSYGYTF. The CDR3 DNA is TGTGCCAGCAGCACAGAGGTGGGCAGCTATGGCTACACCTTC.

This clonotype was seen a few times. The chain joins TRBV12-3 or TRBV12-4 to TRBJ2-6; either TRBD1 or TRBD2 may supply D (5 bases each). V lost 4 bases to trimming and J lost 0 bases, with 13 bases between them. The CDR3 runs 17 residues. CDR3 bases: TGTGCCAGCAGTTGGGACCGATGGAGCTCTGGGGCCAACGTCCTGACTTTC. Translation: CASSWDRWSSGANVLTF.

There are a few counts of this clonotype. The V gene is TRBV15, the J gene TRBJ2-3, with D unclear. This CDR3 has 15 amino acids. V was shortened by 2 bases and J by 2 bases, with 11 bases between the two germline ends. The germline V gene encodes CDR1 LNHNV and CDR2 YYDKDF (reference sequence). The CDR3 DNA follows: TGTGCCACCAGCAGAAGGACCCCTTCCACAGATACGCAGTATTTT. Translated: CATSRRTPSTDTQYF.

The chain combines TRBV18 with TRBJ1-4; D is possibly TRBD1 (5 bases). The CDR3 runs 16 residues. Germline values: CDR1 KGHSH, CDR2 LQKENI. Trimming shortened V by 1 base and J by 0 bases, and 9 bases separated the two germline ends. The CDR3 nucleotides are TGTGCCAGCTCACCACATAGAGGGGCAACTAATGAAAAACTGTTTTTT. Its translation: CASSPHRGATNEKLFF. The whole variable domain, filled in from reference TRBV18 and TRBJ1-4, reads NAGVMQNPRHLVRRRGQEARLRCSPMKGHSHVYWYRQLPEEGLKFMVYLQKENIIDESGMPKERFSAEFPKEGPSILRIQQVVRGDSAAYFCASSPHRGATNEKLFFGSGTQLSVL.

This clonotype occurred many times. CDR3 sequence (DNA): TGTGCCAGCAGCTTAGTTTGGGTAGCCCTACGAAGCACAGATACGCAGTATTTT. This encodes CASSLVWVALRSTDTQYF. The genes are TRBV7-8 and TRBJ2-3; D is undetermined. Germline V gene lookup returns CDR1 SGHVS and CDR2 FQNEAQ. V was clipped by 1 base and J by 0 bases, with 17 bases between them. The CDR3 length is 18 residues. Based on the CDR3 plus reference TRBV7-8 and TRBJ2-3, the full variable domain is GAGVSQSPRYKVAKRGQDVALRCDPISGHVSLFWYQQALGQGPEFLTYFQNEAQLDKSGLPSDRFFAERPEGSVSTLKIQRTQQEDSAVYLCASSLVWVALRSTDTQYFGPGTRLTVL.

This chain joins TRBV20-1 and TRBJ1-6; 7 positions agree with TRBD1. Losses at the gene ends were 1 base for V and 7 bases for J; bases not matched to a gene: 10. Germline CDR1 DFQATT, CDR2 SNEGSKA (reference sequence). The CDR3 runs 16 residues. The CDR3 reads CSARGVPGTANSPLHF. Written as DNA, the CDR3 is TGCAGTGCTAGAGGCGTCCCCGGGACAGCGAATTCACCCCTCCACTTT.

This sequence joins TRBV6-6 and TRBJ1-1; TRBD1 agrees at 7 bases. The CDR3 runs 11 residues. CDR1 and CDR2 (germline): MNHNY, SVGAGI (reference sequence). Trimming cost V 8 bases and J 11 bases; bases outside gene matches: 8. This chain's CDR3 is CASGFDRAAFF. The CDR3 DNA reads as TGTGCCAGCGGATTTGACAGGGCGGCTTTCTTT.

DNA for the CDR3: TGCAGCGTTTCCCTACCCGGGACTAGCGGGGAGATGCCGGCAGATACGCAGTATTTT. It codes for CSVSLPGTSGEMPADTQYF. V is TRBV29-1 and J is TRBJ2-3, with 13 bases identical to TRBD2. Germline loops: CDR1 SQVTM, CDR2 ANQGSEA. Unmatched junction bases numbered 18, after V lost 5 bases and J lost 4 bases. CDR3 length: 19 residues.

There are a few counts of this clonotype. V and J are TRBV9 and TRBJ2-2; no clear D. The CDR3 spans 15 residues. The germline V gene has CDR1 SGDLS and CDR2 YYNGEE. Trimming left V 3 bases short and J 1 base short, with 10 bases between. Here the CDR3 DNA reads TGTGCCAGCAGCGCCACACGACAGAACACCGGGGAGCTGTTTTTT. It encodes CASSATRQNTGELFF.

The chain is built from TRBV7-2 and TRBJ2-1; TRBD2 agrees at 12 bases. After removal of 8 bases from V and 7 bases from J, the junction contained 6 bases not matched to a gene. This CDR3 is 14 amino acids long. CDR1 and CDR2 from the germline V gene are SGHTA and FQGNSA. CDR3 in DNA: TGTGCCAGCGCTAGCGGGGGGGCTTTGAATGAGCAGTTCTTC. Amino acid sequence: CASASGGALNEQFF.